This T cell receptor (beta chain) came from a study of T cell repertoires in cytomegalovirus infection. For the study at large: It was the public TCR beta signatures that indicated both CMV infection and matching HLA type.

The CDR3 contains 19 residues. CDR1 and CDR2 (germline): SGHNT, YYREEE (reference sequence). The J segment lost 5 bases and the V segment lost 1 base, leaving 9 bases of the junction unmatched. One entry per CDR3 protein, called by TCRdb with MiXCR from the reads. The repertoire holds hundreds of thousands of distinct CDR3 sequences, with 15% to 20% as singletons. Sequenced: PBMCs. The sequence came from a human donor in good health (CMV status not recorded). Some clones in this sample may be carry-over from other donors' samples. This rearrangement joins TRBV5-4 to TRBJ2-1; the match to TRBD2 covers 16 bases. The CDR3 protein is CASSLRGLAGGLKHNEQFF. CDR3 DNA sequence: TGTGCCAGCAGCTTGAGGGGACTAGCGGGGGGGCTGAAACACAATGAGCAGTTCTTC.